The next 27 T cell receptor beta chains were all read from a single sample in a study of cytomegalovirus exposure and HLA in healthy donors. PCR involved 60 Vbeta and 13 Jbeta primers. The protocol was immunoSEQ multiplex PCR, while the TCRdb copy is restricted to in-frame clones and leaves out a portion. The sample shows about 98,000 clones, more than 60% of them seen only once. The sequencing sample was made of PBMCs. All receptors derive from a man aged 60-69 years in good health and CMV-seropositive.

The CDR3 spells CASPRDRLQFRADTQYF. DNA for the CDR3: TGTGCCAGCCCCCGGGACAGACTACAATTCCGAGCAGATACGCAGTATTTT. The V gene is TRBV7-9, the J gene TRBJ2-3; the match to TRBD1 covers 7 bases. From germline, CDR1 is SEHNR and CDR2 FQNEAQ (reference sequence). V lost 8 bases, J lost 4 bases, and 18 bases stayed unmatched. CDR3 size: 17 residues.

This chain links TRBV6-5 with TRBJ2-5; 9 nucleotides match TRBD2. The CDR3 length is 14 residues. The junction had 4 bases not matched to a gene; V was cut back by 6 bases and J by 2 bases. The germline V gene encodes CDR1 MNHEY and CDR2 SVGAGI. The DNA for the CDR3 is TGTGCCAGCAGAATTAGCGGGGGACAAGAGACCCAGTACTTC. Translation gives CASRISGGQETQYF.

CDR3 region: CASSARLAGGTVTQYF. DNA for the CDR3: TGTGCCAGTAGTGCCCGACTAGCGGGGGGTACCGTTACGCAGTATTTT. V is TRBV19 and J is TRBJ2-3, with 13 bases lining up with TRBD2. Germline V gene lookup returns CDR1 LNHDA and CDR2 SQIVND (reference sequence). V lost 5 bases, J lost 8 bases, and 10 bases stayed unmatched. There are 16 residues in the CDR3.

The chain links TRBV6-1 to TRBJ2-5; 12 bases align to TRBD1. This CDR3 has 18 residues. The ends lost 1 base at V and 5 bases at J; junction bases unmatched: 11. Germline-derived CDR1 and CDR2 are MNHNS and SASEGT. The CDR3: CASSEGPPGQGAGETQYF. The CDR3 DNA reads TGTGCCAGCAGTGAAGGCCCTCCGGGACAGGGGGCAGGTGAGACCCAGTACTTC.

V usage is TRBV19 and J usage is TRBJ2-1; TRBD2 matches at 7 bases. V lost 8 bases, J lost 12 bases, and 13 bases stayed unmatched. The length of the CDR3 is 13 residues. Germline loops: CDR1 LNHDA, CDR2 SQIVND (reference sequence). In DNA form, the CDR3 reads TGTGCCAGTCAGGGTAGCGGGTCCCGAGGGCAGTTCTTC. Its translation is CASQGSGSRGQFF. Variable domain in full (rest from reference TRBV19 and TRBJ2-1): DGGITQSPKYLFRKEGQNVTLSCEQNLNHDAMYWYRQDPGQGLRLIYYSQIVNDFQKGDIAEGYSVSREKKESFPLTVTSAQKNPTAFYLCASQGSGSRGQFFGPGTRLTVL.

This clone was counted once. The chain has TRBV11-3 and TRBJ2-3, with 9 bases matching TRBD1. Germline CDR1 is SGHNT and CDR2 is YENEEA. CDR3 length: 16 residues. V was clipped by 1 base and J by 1 base; unmatched bases: 3. The CDR3 spells CASSLGGQGGTDTQYF. In DNA, the CDR3 is TGTGCCAGCAGCTTAGGGGGACAGGGAGGCACAGATACGCAGTATTTT.

The chain has TRBV9 and TRBJ2-3; D ambiguous. Trimming shortened V by 4 bases and J by 5 bases, and 8 bases separated the two germline ends. The CDR3 covers 12 residues. Germline loops: CDR1 SGDLS, CDR2 YYNGEE. The DNA for the CDR3 is TGTGCCAGCAGCCAGCTAGGAGATACGCAGTATTTT. Protein: CASSQLGDTQYF.

This chain links TRBV5-1 with TRBJ1-2; 7 positions agree with TRBD1. The CDR3 has 16 amino acids. V was clipped by 3 bases and J by 4 bases; unmatched bases: 12. Germline V gives CDR1 SGHRS, CDR2 YFSETQ. The CDR3 DNA reads as TGCGCCAGCAGCTACCATGACAGGGTGCCTTTCTATGGCTACACCTTC. It codes for CASSYHDRVPFYGYTF.

This chain uses TRBV6-1 with TRBJ1-6; no firm D call. V gave up 1 base and J gave up 6 bases, with 13 bases separating them. This CDR3 is 16 amino acids long. From germline, CDR1 is MNHNS and CDR2 SASEGT. The CDR3, as DNA: TGTGCCAGCAGTGAAGTGGCGGGCTGGGGTAATTCACCCCTCCACTTT. Protein: CASSEVAGWGNSPLHF.

This clone appeared a single time. The J gene is TRBJ2-1, the V gene TRBV7-3; 11 bases agree with TRBD1. CDR1 SGHTA and CDR2 FQGTGA come from the germline V gene. V shed 1 base, J shed 5 bases, and the junction held 4 bases outside the gene matches. The CDR3 contains 16 residues. The CDR3 bases are TGTGCCAGCAGCTTAAGGACAGGGGGCTTTAACAATGAGCAGTTCTTC. Amino acids: CASSLRTGGFNNEQFF.

The rearrangement uses TRBV6-1 and TRBJ1-6; TRBD1 agrees at 9 bases. The CDR3 spans 14 residues. Germline trimming cut 4 bases from V and 10 bases from J; bases unmatched to any gene: 5. Germline CDR1 MNHNS, CDR2 SASEGT. The CDR3 is CASSGTGVRSPLHF. CDR3 DNA: TGTGCCAGCAGTGGGACAGGGGTTCGATCACCCCTCCACTTT.

CDR3 protein: CASSLIAGGYNEQFF. The CDR3 DNA reads TGTGCCAGCAGCTTAATAGCGGGGGGGTACAATGAGCAGTTCTTC. The V gene is TRBV7-3, the J gene TRBJ2-1; 11 bases align to TRBD2. Germline CDR1 SGHTA, CDR2 FQGTGA. The length of the CDR3 is 15 residues. V lost 1 base, J lost 4 bases, and 0 bases stayed unmatched.

The chain uses TRBV7-9 and TRBJ2-7, with 8 nucleotides matching TRBD2. The CDR3 is made up of 14 amino acids. The germline gives CDR1 SEHNR, CDR2 FQNEAQ (reference sequence). After removal of 3 bases from V and 3 bases from J, the junction contained 4 bases not matched to a gene. CDR3 region: CASSLGLAGYEQYF. The CDR3 region has the DNA TGTGCCAGCAGCTTGGGGCTAGCGGGCTACGAGCAGTACTTC.

V usage is TRBV6-1 and J usage is TRBJ2-4; the D gene is possibly TRBD2 (5 bases). The CDR3 consists of 16 residues. Germline CDR1 is MNHNS and CDR2 is SASEGT. The V end was cut by 3 bases, the J end by 0 bases, with 12 bases between. The CDR3 protein is CASSDRGLGAKNIQYF. The CDR3 DNA reads TGTGCCAGCAGTGACCGAGGGTTGGGAGCCAAAAACATTCAGTACTTC.

The chain recombines TRBV19 with TRBJ2-5; D may be TRBD2 (6 bases). Germline values: CDR1 LNHDA, CDR2 SQIVND (reference sequence). The CDR3 extends over 15 amino acids. Trimming cost V 5 bases and J 1 base, with 14 bases left between them. The CDR3 sequence: CASSSGVTPQETQYF. In DNA form, the CDR3 reads TGTGCCAGTAGTTCGGGGGTGACTCCCCAAGAGACCCAGTACTTC.

This clone was detected a few times. The CDR3 is CASSRDRYNSPLHF. Here the CDR3 DNA reads TGTGCCAGCAGCCGGGACAGGTATAATTCACCCCTCCACTTT. This rearrangement joins TRBV21-1 to TRBJ1-6; the D call TRBD1 from the table was never checked on the DNA. TRBV21-1 constitutes a pseudogene. This CDR3 spans 14 amino acids.

The chain carries TRBV5-4 and TRBJ2-6, with 7 bases matching TRBD2. Trimming cost V 1 base and J 0 bases; bases outside gene matches: 7. Per germline, CDR1 SGHNT and CDR2 YYREEE (reference sequence). The CDR3 length is 18 residues. Written as DNA, the CDR3 is TGTGCCAGCAGCTTGCCCGCGGGGGTTAGCTCTGGGGCCAACGTCCTGACTTTC. It is translated as CASSLPAGVSSGANVLTF.

The rearrangement uses TRBV7-9 and TRBJ1-2; D remains unclear. The CDR3 totals 13 residues. Trimming removed 5 bases from V and 4 bases from J, with 11 bases in between. The V gene's germline CDR1 is SEHNR and CDR2 FQNEAQ (reference sequence). The DNA of the CDR3 is TGTGCCAGCAGCCCGGGGAGCTCCTATGGCTACACCTTC. Protein product: CASSPGSSYGYTF. The full variable domain, completed using reference TRBV7-9 and TRBJ1-2, is DTGVSQNPRHKITKRGQNVTFRCDPISEHNRLYWYRQTLGQGPEFLTYFQNEAQLEKSRLLSDRFSAERPKGSFSTLEIQRTEQGDSAMYLCASSPGSSYGYTFGSGTRLTVV.

The rearrangement joins TRBV6-5 to TRBJ1-2, with unresolved D. The CDR3 sequence is 13 residues long. CDR1 is MNHEY, CDR2 SVGAGI, per germline. The V end lost 5 bases, the J end lost 0 bases, and 7 bases lay between the germline ends. CDR3 in amino acids: CASSRGTNYGYTF. Written as DNA, the CDR3 is TGTGCCAGCAGTCGGGGAACTAACTATGGCTACACCTTC.

This clone was recorded at least ten times. This chain connects TRBV14 to TRBJ2-3, with 9 bases that match TRBD2. The length of the CDR3 is 19 residues. CDR1 is SGHDN, CDR2 FVKESK, per germline. V lost 0 bases to trimming and J lost 4 bases; unmatched junction nucleotides: 14. CDR3 sequence reads: CASSQETTWAGGPPDTQYF. CDR3 in DNA: TGTGCCAGCAGCCAAGAAACTACCTGGGCGGGGGGGCCCCCAGATACGCAGTATTTT.

The chain employs TRBV4-1 and TRBJ2-5, with 8 bases identical to TRBD2. The tail of the sequence fits TRBJ2-7 better, so the J call may be wrong. The V gene's germline CDR1 is MGHRA and CDR2 YSYEKL. The CDR3 extends over 15 amino acids. CDR3 region: CASSQTTSGAYEQYF. For the CDR3, the DNA is TGCGCCAGCAGCCAAACAACTAGCGGCGCCTACGAGCAGTACTTC.

V is TRBV7-9 and J is TRBJ1-1, with TRBD1 matching 7 bases. The CDR3 has 14 residues. Trimming removed 5 bases from V and 7 bases from J; junction bases left unmatched: 10. Germline CDR1 SEHNR, CDR2 FQNEAQ (reference sequence). DNA of the CDR3: TGTGCCAGCAGCCCCTGGGACAGCACGCTTGAAGCTTTCTTT. Protein product: CASSPWDSTLEAFF.

The chain carries TRBV25-1 and TRBJ2-1; TRBD2 agrees at 11 bases. The CDR3 extends over 15 amino acids. Germline CDR1 is MGHDK and CDR2 is SYGVNS. V shed 4 bases, J shed 3 bases, and the junction held 2 bases outside the gene matches. The CDR3 DNA sequence: TGTGCCAGCAGTGTACTAGCGGGGGTCTACAATGAGCAGTTCTTC. It yields the protein CASSVLAGVYNEQFF.

The chain uses TRBV7-9 and TRBJ2-3; TRBD2 agrees at 7 bases. Germline V gene lookup returns CDR1 SEHNR and CDR2 FQNEAQ (reference sequence). The V and J ends lost 5 bases and 5 bases, in that order; junction bases with no gene match: 7. The CDR3 spans 14 residues. The CDR3 DNA reads as TGTGCCAGCAGCGAGCGGGGTGGGGAAGATACGCAGTATTTT. Translation gives CASSERGGEDTQYF.

V and J are TRBV27 and TRBJ2-4; the match to TRBD1 covers 8 bases. CDR1 and CDR2 from the germline V gene are MNHEY and SMNVEV (reference sequence). The CDR3 extends over 17 amino acids. V dropped 8 bases and J dropped 3; count of bases not matched to a gene: 15. CDR3 DNA sequence: TGTGCCAGCCGGATGGGCAGGGGGCTGAGTGGCAAAAACATTCAGTACTTC. Translating it yields CASRMGRGLSGKNIQYF.

This clone was recorded a few times. The chain joins TRBV11-1 to TRBJ1-1, with D perhaps TRBD1 (5 bases). CDR3 size: 17 residues. The germline gives CDR1 SGHAT, CDR2 FQDESV (reference sequence). Deletions cut 1 base from V and 1 base from J, with 16 bases between. In DNA, the CDR3 is TGTGCCAGCAGCTTAGTGGGGGGTCGGCTGGGGAACACTGAAGCTTTCTTT. Protein: CASSLVGGRLGNTEAFF.

In its sample, this clone was seen a few times. The chain links TRBV10-3 to TRBJ1-1; the D gene is possibly TRBD1 (5 bases). Between the trimmed V and J ends, which lost 4 bases and 5 bases, there was a span of 11 bases. CDR1 ENHRY and CDR2 SYGVKD come from the germline V gene. CDR3 size: 13 residues. CDR3 sequence: CAISGPSGTEAFF. The CDR3, as DNA: TGTGCCATCAGTGGGCCCTCAGGGACTGAAGCTTTCTTT.